The subject of this entry is one TCR beta chain. This entry is derived from a study of control samples from healthy donors and cancer patients. Profiling relied on immunoSEQ multiplex PCR, and the TCRdb table lists in-frame clones only, not all of them. Seen here are 60,000 to 75,000 clones, more than 70% observed once, and the top ten hold approximately 2.3%. V shed 0 bases and J shed 0 bases, with 6 bases lying between them. The CDR3 length is 14 residues. CDR1 is SGHDT and CDR2 is YYEEEE in the germline V gene. The receptor was derived from a woman in her forties or fifties with head and neck cancer. The V and J genes are TRBV5-6 and TRBJ1-1, with D unclear. The sequenced sample consisted of PBMCs. CDR3: CASSLAAVNTEAFF. In DNA, the CDR3 is TGTGCCAGCAGCTTGGCCGCAGTGAACACTGAAGCTTTCTTT.